The 18 T cell receptor beta chains listed next were all sequenced from one sample in a study of shared clonotypes between healthy human individuals. Assay: immunoSEQ multiplex PCR; the TCRdb copy retains only in-frame clones and omits some. Of over 1.5 million clones in the sample, approximately 98% were seen once. The sample comprised naive CD4+ T cells sorted from blood. Subset here: CD45RA+ positively selected. All receptors derive from a man younger than 45 in good health.

The rearrangement uses TRBV7-9 and TRBJ1-1, with 11 bases matching TRBD1. V trimming: 5 bases; J trimming: 8 bases; junction bases outside the gene matches: 10. The CDR3 has 15 amino acids. Germline V CDR1 and CDR2: SEHNR, FQNEAQ (reference sequence). CDR3 amino acids: CASSDVDRGRSEAFF. The CDR3 nucleotides are TGTGCCAGCAGCGATGTGGACAGGGGGCGTTCCGAAGCTTTCTTT.

This chain uses TRBV11-3 with TRBJ2-1, with 11 bases fitting TRBD2. With V trimmed by 3 bases and J by 6 bases, 4 bases remained unmatched. The V gene's germline CDR1 is SGHNT and CDR2 YENEEA. CDR3 size: 15 residues. CDR3 coding DNA: TGTGCCAGCAGCTTCTTAGCGGGAGGGGTCAATGAGCAGTTCTTC. This gives the protein CASSFLAGGVNEQFF.

This rearrangement joins TRBV19 to TRBJ2-1; 11 positions match TRBD2. V gave up 4 bases and J gave up 8 bases; unmatched junction bases: 7. There are 15 residues in the CDR3. Germline CDR1 is LNHDA and CDR2 is SQIVND (reference sequence). The CDR3: CASSKDSGRAHEQFF. The DNA for the CDR3 is TGTGCCAGTAGTAAAGATAGCGGGAGGGCCCATGAGCAGTTCTTC. The entire variable domain, with the rest obtained from reference TRBV19 and TRBJ2-1, is as follows: DGGITQSPKYLFRKEGQNVTLSCEQNLNHDAMYWYRQDPGQGLRLIYYSQIVNDFQKGDIAEGYSVSREKKESFPLTVTSAQKNPTAFYLCASSKDSGRAHEQFFGPGTRLTVL.

The chain is built from TRBV7-8 and TRBJ2-1; D call uncertain. The CDR3 runs 15 residues. The germline V gene encodes CDR1 SGHVS and CDR2 FQNEAQ. Trimming shortened V by 3 bases and J by 0 bases, and 9 bases separated the two germline ends. The CDR3 coding sequence is TGTGCCAGCAGCTTGGACCAGAGCTCCTACAATGAGCAGTTCTTC. This sequence encodes CASSLDQSSYNEQFF.

The chain uses TRBV15 and TRBJ2-7; TRBD2 matches at 10 bases. The V gene's germline CDR1 is LNHNV and CDR2 YYDKDF (reference sequence). V lost 1 base to trimming and J lost 6 bases; unmatched junction nucleotides: 9. The CDR3 runs to 16 residues. Here the CDR3 DNA reads TGTGCCACCAGCAGAGCCGTCGGGACTAGCGTCGGCGAGCAGTACTTC. It is translated as CATSRAVGTSVGEQYF.

The rearrangement uses TRBV18 and TRBJ1-4; the D is unclear. The CDR3 has 15 residues. The V end was cut by 5 bases, the J end by 10 bases, with 20 bases between. Germline V gives CDR1 KGHSH, CDR2 LQKENI. CDR3 in DNA: TGTGCCAGCTCAACCGCAGGTTCCCCGGCAGGAAAACTGTTTTTT. This translates into CASSTAGSPAGKLFF.

The V gene is TRBV18, the J gene TRBJ2-1; D might be TRBD2 (6 bases). The CDR3 length is 15 residues. The germline V gene has CDR1 KGHSH and CDR2 LQKENI. V was pared by 2 bases and J by 3 bases, with 11 bases between. Here the CDR3 DNA reads TGTGCCAGCTCACCATCGTGGACTAACTACAATGAGCAGTTCTTC. Protein: CASSPSWTNYNEQFF.

CDR3 region: CASSDLLAGVAPSTDTQYF. The CDR3 bases are TGTGCCAGCAGTGACTTACTAGCGGGAGTGGCGCCTAGCACAGATACGCAGTATTTT. The V gene is TRBV6-4, the J gene TRBJ2-3; 11 positions match TRBD2. Germline V gene sequence: CDR1 MRHNA, CDR2 SNTAGT. This CDR3 comprises 19 residues. V gave up 1 base and J gave up 0 bases; unmatched junction bases: 9.

The V call is TRBV5-1, the J call TRBJ2-7; a weak D match, TRBD2 (5 bases). V lost 0 bases, J lost 0 bases, and 13 bases lay in between. This CDR3 comprises 16 residues. The germline gives CDR1 SGHRS, CDR2 YFSETQ. CDR3 nucleotides: TGCGCCAGCAGCTTGGAGGGCGGGCAGAACTCCTACGAGCAGTACTTC. Translation: CASSLEGGQNSYEQYF.

The chain has TRBV28 and TRBJ2-7, with TRBD1 matching 9 bases. V shed 2 bases, J shed 0 bases, and the junction held 8 bases outside the gene matches. The CDR3 sequence is 17 residues long. CDR1 and CDR2 (germline): MDHEN, SYDVKM. The CDR3 here is CASSLGTGLVSSYEQYF. In DNA form, the CDR3 reads TGTGCCAGCAGTTTAGGGACAGGGCTTGTCAGCTCCTACGAGCAGTACTTC. Full variable domain (missing parts from reference TRBV28 and TRBJ2-7): DVKVTQSSRYLVKRTGEKVFLECVQDMDHENMFWYRQDPGLGLRLIYFSYDVKMKEKGDIPEGYSVSREKKERFSLILESASTNQTSMYLCASSLGTGLVSSYEQYFGPGTRLTVT.

This clone was recorded only once. At the DNA level, this CDR3 is encoded by other sequences in the same sample as well. The chain joins TRBV19 to TRBJ2-3; 7 bases line up with TRBD1. V was pared by 1 base and J by 2 bases, with 3 bases of the junction left unmatched. This CDR3 region has 15 residues. Germline CDR1 is LNHDA and CDR2 is SQIVND (reference sequence). The CDR3 here is CASSIGQGPTDTQYF. The CDR3 nucleotides are TGTGCCAGTAGTATAGGACAGGGCCCCACAGATACGCAGTATTTT.

The chain couples TRBV5-1 to TRBJ1-2, with D possibly TRBD1 on 6 matching bases. This CDR3 has 15 amino acids. Deletions cut 1 base from V and 3 bases from J, with 13 bases between. Looked up from germline, CDR1 is SGHRS and CDR2 is YFSETQ. CDR3 sequence: CASSLTSGEYYGYTF. The DNA for the CDR3 is TGCGCCAGCAGCTTGACCTCAGGGGAATACTATGGCTACACCTTC.

V gene TRBV19 combines with J gene TRBJ2-2, with TRBD2 identical over 15 bases. Germline CDR1 reads LNHDA; CDR2 reads SQIVND (reference sequence). The CDR3 has 18 residues. The trim removed 5 bases at V and 6 bases at J, leaving 10 bases unmatched. CDR3: CASSLNSRTSGRAGELFF. The CDR3 DNA sequence: TGTGCCAGTAGTCTCAATAGCCGGACTAGCGGGAGGGCCGGGGAGCTGTTTTTT.

The genes are TRBV2 and TRBJ2-3; no clear D. The CDR3 spans 13 residues. V dropped 7 bases and J dropped 0 bases, with 8 bases sitting between them. CDR1 is SNHLY and CDR2 is FYNNEI in the germline V gene. CDR3 amino acids: CASKPTSTDTQYF. The DNA of the CDR3 is TGTGCCAGCAAGCCGACCAGCACAGATACGCAGTATTTT.

The chain recombines TRBV5-1 with TRBJ2-2; unclear D gene. Germline V lookup: CDR1 SGHRS, CDR2 YFSETQ. The CDR3 runs to 14 residues. Trimming pared 4 bases from V and 10 bases from J, leaving 17 bases between. The chain's CDR3 is CASSLQTAPAELFF. The CDR3 DNA follows: TGCGCCAGCAGCCTTCAAACCGCACCGGCGGAGCTGTTTTTT.

This chain links TRBV28 with TRBJ2-1; D call uncertain. The CDR3 sequence is 16 residues long. In germline, CDR1 is MDHEN, CDR2 SYDVKM. Trimming pared 5 bases from V and 2 bases from J, leaving 16 bases between. The CDR3 DNA sequence: TGTGCCAGCAGTAAGATGGAGATCCGGACCTACAATGAGCAGTTCTTC. It yields the protein CASSKMEIRTYNEQFF.

The chain combines TRBV4-1 with TRBJ2-7; D gene ambiguous. In germline, CDR1 is MGHRA, CDR2 YSYEKL. V was cut by 4 bases and J by 3 bases, with 16 bases left in between. The CDR3 runs 15 residues. The CDR3 region has the DNA TGCGCCAGCAGCCCAGTCCAGAGTCTGGGCTACGAGCAGTACTTC. Protein sequence: CASSPVQSLGYEQYF.

The DNA for the CDR3 is TGTGCCAGCAGCGTATCCCTCCTAGCGGGAGAGAACGAGCAGTACTTC. This gives the protein CASSVSLLAGENEQYF. This sequence joins TRBV9 and TRBJ2-7; 10 bases agree with TRBD2. V shed 1 base, J shed 5 bases, and the junction held 9 bases outside the gene matches. The CDR3 has 16 residues. Germline-derived CDR1 and CDR2 are SGDLS and YYNGEE.